This TCR beta chain comes out of a study of beta chain features in type 1 diabetes. General observations from the study: With patients and controls alike, PCR might favor shorter templates to an equal degree. Still unanswered here is whether HLA type influences TCRB rearrangement. Significant though moderate, a shortening of TCRB CDR3s appeared in all four CD4+ subsets of Type 1 diabetes patients.

Expressed TCRB transcripts were sequenced, since all the RNA that had been isolated was reverse transcribed. Generated by immunoSEQ multiplex PCR, the TCRdb table keeps only in-frame clones and is missing some. The top ten hold about 0.02% of the sample, which has nearly 700,000 clones, roughly 12% seen once. Note on this clone: What it binds is unknown.

Sorting that relied on CD45RO/CCR7/CD25/CD127/CD95/CD27 yielded CD4+ naive, central memory, regulatory and stem cell-like memory cells. Looked up from germline, CDR1 is SGHTA and CDR2 is FQGNSA. J lost 1 base, V lost 5 bases, and 9 bases had no gene match. The CDR3 is 16 residues long. The clonotype was recovered from a man aged 18 to 29 with type 1 diabetes. V is TRBV7-2 and J is TRBJ2-3, with 7 positions matching TRBD1. The sequencing input was naive CD4+ T cells from blood. This CDR3 is CASSASTGWGTDTQYF. CDR3 DNA sequence: TGTGCCAGCAGCGCGTCGACAGGGTGGGGCACAGATACGCAGTATTTT.